This T cell receptor (beta chain) was captured in a study of blood T cell repertoires in COVID-19. About the study: Both acute and convalescent COVID-19 samples were obtained from the United States, Italy and Spain. Sample material is recorded as cDNA or gDNA derived from T cells, B-cell-depleted T cells, or PBMCs.

Per the authors' pipeline: Amplifying reference gene primers gave estimates of nucleated cell counts. Here immunoSEQ multiplex PCR was the method, and the copy in TCRdb shows in-frame clones only, minus some. D and trimming were read from the DNA, whereas the V and J calls and clone size are those reported in that table. The table has about 230,000 clones, around 83% seen once; the top ten hold roughly 1.4%. Germline lookup yields CDR1 MNHEY and CDR2 SVGAGI. The germline V and J ends were trimmed by 5 bases and 8 bases, with 16 bases remaining between them. The length of the CDR3 is 15 residues. This clonotype originated in a woman in her thirties or forties who had recovered from COVID-19. This chain uses TRBV6-5 with TRBJ1-6; D is perhaps TRBD1 (6 bases). Sequenced material: peripheral blood. CDR3 loop: CASSPTGGFYSPLHF. CDR3 in DNA: TGTGCCAGCAGTCCGACAGGCGGTTTTTATTCACCCCTCCACTTT.